The clone carrying this T cell receptor beta chain was detected a few times. Its antigen is as yet unknown. Per germline, CDR1 SGHAT and CDR2 FQNNGV. Trimming at V came to 4 bases and at J to 9 bases, leaving 13 bases not matched to a gene. The CDR3 sequence is 16 residues long. The sample belongs to a study of cytomegalovirus exposure and HLA in healthy donors. Study-wide findings and caveats: Sequencing probably produced one cluster of sequence variants that were highly shared. Data from an earlier analysis indicated that most TCR beta V segments were productive either about 90% or about 30% of the time. In a later analysis, TCR beta V- and J-gene trimming showed a link to a missense DCLRE1C variant.

This PCR relied on a set of 60 Vbeta primers and 13 Jbeta primers. TCRdb's copy holds only in-frame clones and misses some; the assay was immunoSEQ multiplex PCR. The sample consists of just over 25,000 clones, roughly 68% of them appearing once. It was healthy bone marrow donors who served as donors. The chain uses TRBV11-2 and TRBJ2-1; TRBD2 matches 9 bases. This TCR was sampled from a woman in her forties or fifties in good health and CMV-seronegative. The source material was PBMCs. The CDR3: CASSSTAVAGDGEQFF. The CDR3 nucleotides read TGTGCCAGCAGCTCGACCGCAGTAGCGGGAGACGGTGAGCAGTTCTTC.